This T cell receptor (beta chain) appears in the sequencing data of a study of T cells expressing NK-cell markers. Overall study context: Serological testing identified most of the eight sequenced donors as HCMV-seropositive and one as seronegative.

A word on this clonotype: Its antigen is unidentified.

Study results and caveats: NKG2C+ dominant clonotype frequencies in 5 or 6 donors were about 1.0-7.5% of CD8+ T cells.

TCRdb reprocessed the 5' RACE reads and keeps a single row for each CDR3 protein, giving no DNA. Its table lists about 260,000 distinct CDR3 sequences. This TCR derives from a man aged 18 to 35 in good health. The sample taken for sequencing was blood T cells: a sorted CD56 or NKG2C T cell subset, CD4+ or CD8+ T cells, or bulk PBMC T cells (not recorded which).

This chain's CDR3 is CASSSATGAQPQHF. The chain combines TRBV27 with TRBJ1-5; TCRdb's D call, TRBD1, is unchecked because there is no DNA. The CDR3 is 14 amino acids. Germline assignment: CDR1 MNHEY and CDR2 SMNVEV (reference sequence).